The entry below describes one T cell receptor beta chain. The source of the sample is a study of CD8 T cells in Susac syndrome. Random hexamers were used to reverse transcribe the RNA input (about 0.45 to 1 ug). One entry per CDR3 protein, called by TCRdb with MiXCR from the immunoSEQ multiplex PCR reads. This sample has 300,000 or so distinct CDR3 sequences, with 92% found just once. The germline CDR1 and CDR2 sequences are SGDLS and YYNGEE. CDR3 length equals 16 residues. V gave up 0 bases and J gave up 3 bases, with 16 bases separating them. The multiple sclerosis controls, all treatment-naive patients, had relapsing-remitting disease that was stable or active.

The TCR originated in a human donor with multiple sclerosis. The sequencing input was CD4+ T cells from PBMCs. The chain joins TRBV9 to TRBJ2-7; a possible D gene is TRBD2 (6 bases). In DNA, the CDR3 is TGTGCCAGCAGCGTAGGGGAGGACCTCTCTCTCTACGAGCAGTACTTC. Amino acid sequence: CASSVGEDLSLYEQYF.